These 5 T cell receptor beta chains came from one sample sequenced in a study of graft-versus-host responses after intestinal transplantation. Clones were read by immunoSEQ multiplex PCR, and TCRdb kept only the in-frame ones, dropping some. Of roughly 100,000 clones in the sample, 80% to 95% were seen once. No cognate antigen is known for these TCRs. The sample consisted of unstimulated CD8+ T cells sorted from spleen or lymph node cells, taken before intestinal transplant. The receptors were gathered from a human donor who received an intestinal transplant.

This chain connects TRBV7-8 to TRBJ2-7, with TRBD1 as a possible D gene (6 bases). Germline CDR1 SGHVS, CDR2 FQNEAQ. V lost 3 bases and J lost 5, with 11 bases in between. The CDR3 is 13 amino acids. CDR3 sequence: CASSLAGDDEQYF. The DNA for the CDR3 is TGTGCCAGCAGCTTGGCAGGGGATGACGAGCAGTACTTC.

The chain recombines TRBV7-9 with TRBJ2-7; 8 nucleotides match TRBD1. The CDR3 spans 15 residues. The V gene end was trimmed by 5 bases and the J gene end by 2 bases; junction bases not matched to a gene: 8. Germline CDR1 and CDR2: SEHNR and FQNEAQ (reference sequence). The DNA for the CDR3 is TGTGCCAGCAGCCCTGACAGGGGAGAAACCTACGAGCAGTACTTC. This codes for CASSPDRGETYEQYF.

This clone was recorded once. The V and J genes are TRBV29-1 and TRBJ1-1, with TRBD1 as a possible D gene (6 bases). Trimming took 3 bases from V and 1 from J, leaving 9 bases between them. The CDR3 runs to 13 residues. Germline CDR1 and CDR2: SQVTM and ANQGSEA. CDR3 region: CSVDRGWNTEAFF. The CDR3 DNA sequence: TGCAGCGTTGACAGGGGCTGGAACACTGAAGCTTTCTTT.

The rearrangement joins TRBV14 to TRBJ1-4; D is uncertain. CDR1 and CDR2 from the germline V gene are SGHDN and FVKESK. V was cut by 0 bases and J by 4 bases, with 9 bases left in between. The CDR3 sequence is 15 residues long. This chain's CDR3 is CASSQEGSVNEKLFF. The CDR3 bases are TGTGCCAGCAGCCAAGAGGGTAGCGTTAATGAAAAACTGTTTTTT.

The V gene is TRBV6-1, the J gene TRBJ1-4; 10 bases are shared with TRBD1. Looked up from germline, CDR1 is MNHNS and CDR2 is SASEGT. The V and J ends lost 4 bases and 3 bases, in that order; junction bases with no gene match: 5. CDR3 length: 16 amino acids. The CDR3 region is CASSVRQGAANEKLFF. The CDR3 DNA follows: TGTGCCAGCAGTGTAAGACAGGGGGCAGCTAATGAAAAACTGTTTTTT.